These 3 T cell receptor beta chains share one sample of origin, sequenced in a study of immune cell composition in non-small cell lung cancer. Sequenced by immunoSEQ multiplex PCR; TCRdb stores in-frame clones only, minus some. This table has roughly 3,400 clones, about three quarters appearing once. The sequenced sample was lung tumor tissue. All receptors come from a human donor with non-small cell lung cancer.

This clone appeared a few times. This rearrangement joins TRBV18 to TRBJ1-1; D is ambiguous. V lost 3 bases to trimming and J lost 5 bases, with 4 bases between them. Germline V gives CDR1 KGHSH, CDR2 LQKENI. CDR3 length: 11 residues. CDR3 in amino acids: CASSPETEAFF. The CDR3 nucleotides read TGTGCCAGCTCACCGGAGACTGAAGCTTTCTTT. Together with reference TRBV18 and TRBJ1-1, the CDR3 gives the full variable domain: NAGVMQNPRHLVRRRGQEARLRCSPMKGHSHVYWYRQLPEEGLKFMVYLQKENIIDESGMPKERFSAEFPKEGPSILRIQQVVRGDSAAYFCASSPETEAFFGQGTRLTVV.

The CDR3 coding sequence is TGTGCCAGCAGTGAAGGGGGACACCTCTATGGCTACACCTTC. Residues: CASSEGGHLYGYTF. This chain links TRBV6-1 with TRBJ1-2; D is possibly TRBD1 (6 bases). This CDR3 has 14 amino acids. V was shortened by 1 base and J by 4 bases, with 10 bases between the two germline ends. Germline V gene lookup returns CDR1 MNHNS and CDR2 SASEGT.

The CDR3 coding sequence is TGTGCCAGCAGGTCGGGACTTAACACCGGGGAGCTGTTTTTT. Translating gives CASRSGLNTGELFF. The chain carries TRBV7-3 and TRBJ2-2; possible D gene TRBD2, 6 bases. CDR1 SGHTA and CDR2 FQGTGA come from the germline V gene. This CDR3 comprises 14 residues. The V end was cut by 6 bases, the J end by 2 bases, with 10 bases between.